The present T cell receptor (beta chain) was sequenced within a study of OX40 agonist ivuxolimab in advanced cancers. As for the study in general: Across the patients, intravenous ivuxolimab was delivered every 2 weeks at 0.01 to 10 mg/kg.

Note on this clone: Its specificity is not known.

Study-level points and caveats: At 0.1 to 3.0 mg/kg, CD4+ and CD8+ blood T cells expanded clonally by week 6.

The CDR3 is 15 residues long. The V gene lost 8 bases and the J gene lost 0 bases, with 11 bases spanning the gap. From germline, CDR1 is LNHDA and CDR2 SQIVND (reference sequence). The protocol was immunoSEQ multiplex PCR, while the TCRdb copy is restricted to in-frame clones and leaves out a portion. The sample holds 74,000 or so clones; more than 80% are singletons and the top ten take 2% to 2.5%. The TCR comes from an adult with an advanced solid tumor such as melanoma, head and neck, liver or kidney cancer. The rearrangement uses TRBV19 and TRBJ1-6; a weak D match, TRBD1 (6 bases). This specimen consisted of CD4+ or CD8+ T cells sorted from blood, obtained in a trial of the OX40 agonist ivuxolimab. The CDR3, as DNA: TGTGCCAGTTCAGAGGGGGACTCCTATAATTCACCCCTCCACTTT. Its protein product is CASSEGDSYNSPLHF.